The T cell receptor beta chain under discussion was sequenced for a study of identifying expanded T cells in peripheral blood. This clone appeared a single time. Method: immunoSEQ multiplex PCR; TCRdb's copy keeps in-frame clones and lacks some. The sample yields under 90,000 clones, 75% to 90% seen once. The V gene's germline CDR1 is SGHAT and CDR2 FQNNGV. This CDR3 spans 14 amino acids. V shed 5 bases and J 0 bases; nucleotides not matched to a gene: 3. Material: blood. The clonotype comes from a person aged 18 to 70 in good health. The chain has TRBV11-2 and TRBJ2-7; TRBD1 matches 8 bases. The CDR3 protein is CASSTGTGSYEQYF. The CDR3 DNA follows: TGTGCCAGCAGCACCGGGACAGGCTCCTACGAGCAGTACTTC. Full variable domain (remainder filled in from reference TRBV11-2 and TRBJ2-7): EAGVAQSPRYKIIEKRQSVAFWCNPISGHATLYWYQQILGQGPKLLIQFQNNGVVDDSQLPKDRFSAERLKGVDSTLKIQPAKLEDSAVYLCASSTGTGSYEQYFGPGTRLTVT.